The T cell receptor beta chain under discussion was sequenced for a study of response to subunit inactivated influenza vaccine. Findings and limits, study-wide: Each seasonal influenza vaccination, the authors suggested, recruits few new T cells.

This clonotype has at least ten counts. The antigen is not known. The CDR3 consists of 14 residues. V lost 4 bases and J lost 6; bases outside the gene matches: 5. The germline gives CDR1 LGHNA, CDR2 YSLEER. MiXCR was run by TCRdb on the RT-PCR reads, yielding one entry per CDR3 protein. The top ten clones hold approximately 7.6% of a sample with roughly 670,000 distinct CDR3 sequences, 11% to 15% of them seen once. This clonotype originated in a man aged 45 to 65 who received an inactivated influenza vaccine. The gene calls are TRBV4-3 and TRBJ2-1; 8 bases map to TRBD2. The sequencing used PBMCs from blood, collected about 14 days before vaccination. The CDR3 coding sequence is TGCGCCAGCAGCCGAGGAGGGACTAGCAATGAGCAGTTCTTC. This codes for CASSRGGTSNEQFF.